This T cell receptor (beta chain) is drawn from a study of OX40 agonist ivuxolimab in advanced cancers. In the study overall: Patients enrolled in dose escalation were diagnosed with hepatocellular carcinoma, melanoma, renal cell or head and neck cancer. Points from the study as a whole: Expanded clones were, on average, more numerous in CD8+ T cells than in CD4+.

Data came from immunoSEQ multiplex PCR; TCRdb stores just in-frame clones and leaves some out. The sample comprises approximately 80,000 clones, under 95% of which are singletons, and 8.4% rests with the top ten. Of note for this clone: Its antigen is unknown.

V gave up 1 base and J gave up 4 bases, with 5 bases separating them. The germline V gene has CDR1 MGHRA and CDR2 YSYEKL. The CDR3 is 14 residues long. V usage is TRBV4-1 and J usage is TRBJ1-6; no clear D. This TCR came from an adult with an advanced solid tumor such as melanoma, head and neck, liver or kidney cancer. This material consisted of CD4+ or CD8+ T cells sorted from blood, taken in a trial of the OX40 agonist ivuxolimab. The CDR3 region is CASSQALYNSPLHF. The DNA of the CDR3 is TGCGCCAGCAGCCAAGCCCTTTATAATTCACCCCTCCACTTT.